These 2 T cell receptor beta chains were sequenced from one sample in a study of graft-versus-host responses after intestinal transplantation. The starting material, graft tissue, was processed to release intraepithelial and lamina propria lymphocytes. Clones were sequenced by immunoSEQ multiplex PCR, and TCRdb holds only the in-frame ones, with some missing. This sample has tens of thousands of clones, with 80% found just once. The sample in question was ileum tissue, obtained 98 days after intestinal transplantation. The receptors stem from a human patient who received an intestinal transplant, so some T cells may come from the graft donor.

The rearrangement joins TRBV6-6 to TRBJ2-1, with 10 bases aligning to TRBD1. V lost 9 bases to trimming and J lost 4 bases; unmatched junction nucleotides: 12. The V gene's germline CDR1 is MNHNY and CDR2 SVGAGI (reference sequence). This CDR3 has 16 amino acids. CDR3 amino acids: CASTTWGTGAYNEQFF. Written as DNA, the CDR3 is TGTGCCAGTACTACCTGGGGGACAGGGGCTTACAATGAGCAGTTCTTC.

V and J are TRBV13 and TRBJ2-3; the match to TRBD1 covers 9 bases. CDR3 size: 15 residues. After removal of 5 bases from V and 5 bases from J, the junction contained 8 bases not matched to a gene. The germline CDR1 and CDR2 sequences are PRHDT and FYEKMQ (reference sequence). The CDR3 protein is CASSQPGQGGDTQYF. The CDR3 nucleotides read TGTGCCAGCAGCCAACCGGGACAGGGTGGAGATACGCAGTATTTT.